This T cell receptor beta chain was observed in a study of CD8 T cells in ankylosing spondylitis. This clonotype occurred a few times. The antigen is not known. Study results and limitations: Enrichment of disease-linked clones was reportedly significant in matched ankylosing spondylitis synovial fluid. What seemed typical of ankylosing spondylitis blood was a TCR beta motif built from about 8 highly homologous variants.

TCRdb ran MiXCR on the 5' RACE reads and lists one entry per CDR3 protein. The sample has a few hundred thousand distinct CDR3 sequences, around 22% seen once; the top ten hold roughly 16%. V was clipped by 6 bases and J by 8 bases; unmatched bases: 10. This CDR3 spans 16 amino acids. The germline V gene encodes CDR1 MNHEY and CDR2 SVGEGT. This chain links TRBV6-2 or TRBV6-3 with TRBJ1-6, with 10 bases lining up with TRBD1. The sequencing sample was made of blood, either unsorted or a sorted T cell fraction (not recorded which). The sequence came from a male donor with ankylosing spondylitis. The CDR3 reads CASREWTGGDDSPLHF. The CDR3 DNA sequence: TGTGCCAGCAGGGAATGGACAGGGGGTGATGATTCACCCCTCCACTTT.